This T cell receptor beta chain was documented in a study of post-analysis software for immune sequencing data. The wider study: The disease courses covered relapsing-remitting, secondary progressive and progressive-relapsing multiple sclerosis.

General observations from the study: There were five TRBV segments more frequent in patients than controls, and TRBV5-6, TRBV5-1 and TRBV20-1 were among them. By F measure, samples from a shared preparation batch strongly co-clustered.

In the case of this clonotype: The antigen is unknown.

The TCR beta cDNA libraries contained unique molecular identifiers. Some 500,000 cDNA molecules were obtained from approximately 1 to 10 million T cells. Via MiXCR, TCRdb re-called the PCR reads, giving one row per CDR3 protein. Found here are more than 500,000 distinct CDR3 sequences, 30% to 40% of them singletons; the top ten hold 4.5% to 7.5%. Trimming stripped 0 bases from V and 4 bases from J, with 15 bases between. Germline values: CDR1 MNHEY, CDR2 SMNVEV (reference sequence). The CDR3 is 16 residues long. The receptor comes from a girl between 2 and 17 years old with multiple sclerosis. V usage is TRBV27 and J usage is TRBJ2-5; no firm D call. Sequenced input: blood. The CDR3 protein is CASSLSRSAGRETQYF. The DNA for the CDR3 is TGTGCCAGCAGTTTATCGAGAAGCGCCGGCCGAGAGACCCAGTACTTC.